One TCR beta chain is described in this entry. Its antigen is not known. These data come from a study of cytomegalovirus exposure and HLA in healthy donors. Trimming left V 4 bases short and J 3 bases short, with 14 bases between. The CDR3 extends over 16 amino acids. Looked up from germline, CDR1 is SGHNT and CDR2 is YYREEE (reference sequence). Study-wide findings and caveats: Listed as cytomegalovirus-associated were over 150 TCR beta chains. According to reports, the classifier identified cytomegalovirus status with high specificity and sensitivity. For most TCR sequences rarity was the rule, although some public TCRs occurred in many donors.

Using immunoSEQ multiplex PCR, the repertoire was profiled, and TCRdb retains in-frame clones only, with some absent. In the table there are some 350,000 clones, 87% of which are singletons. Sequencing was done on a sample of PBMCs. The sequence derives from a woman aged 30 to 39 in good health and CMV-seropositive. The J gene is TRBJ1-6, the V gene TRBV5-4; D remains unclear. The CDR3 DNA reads TGTGCCAGCAGCCAATCGTCAGTAAGCTATAATTCACCCCTCCACTTT. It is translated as CASSQSSVSYNSPLHF.